This T cell receptor (beta chain) is drawn from a study of blood T cells in healthy people across ages. Across the study: About one barcoded beta molecule per two T cells was captured by template switching.

From germline, CDR1 is SGDLS and CDR2 YYNGEE. CDR3 length equals 15 residues. V shed 3 bases and J 0 bases; nucleotides not matched to a gene: 6. It was with a sample-barcoded 5' primer and a J-beta primer mix that a second PCR of about 6 to 12 cycles was run. TCRdb recomputed calls from the 5' RACE reads with MiXCR, one row per CDR3 protein. The sample has approximately 790,000 distinct CDR3 sequences; 62% are singletons. This clonotype occurred a few times. Specimen: blood. This clonotype was obtained from a man aged 30 to 39 in good health. V is TRBV9 and J is TRBJ2-7; 7 nucleotides match TRBD1. The CDR3 is CASSAGQASSYEQYF. In DNA, the CDR3 is TGTGCCAGCAGCGCCGGACAGGCGAGCTCCTACGAGCAGTACTTC.